In its sample, the clone carrying this T cell receptor beta chain was seen a few times. With 6 bases removed from V and 1 base from J, the gap between germline ends came to 12 bases. In germline, CDR1 is LNHDA, CDR2 SQIVND (reference sequence). The CDR3 is 14 residues long. This sample was taken from a study of T cells in Graves' hyperthyroidism and ophthalmopathy. Amplified regions were TCR beta CDR3 sequences from RNA transcripts. With the HTBI primer set, the TCR CDR3 went through a first round of RT-PCR. TCRdb fed the multiplex PCR reads into MiXCR, producing one record per CDR3 protein. The sample lists about 360,000 distinct CDR3 sequences, less than 15% occurring once. Across 18 months, stable Graves' hyperthyroidism was marked by no progression to ophthalmopathy.

The specimen sequenced was blood. The TCR comes from a woman aged 18 to 35 with Graves' hyperthyroidism. The chain links TRBV19 to TRBJ1-1; D gene ambiguous. The CDR3 DNA reads as TGTGCCAGTAGATTGCGGACGGCGAACACTGAAGCTTTCTTT. The encoded protein is CASRLRTANTEAFF.